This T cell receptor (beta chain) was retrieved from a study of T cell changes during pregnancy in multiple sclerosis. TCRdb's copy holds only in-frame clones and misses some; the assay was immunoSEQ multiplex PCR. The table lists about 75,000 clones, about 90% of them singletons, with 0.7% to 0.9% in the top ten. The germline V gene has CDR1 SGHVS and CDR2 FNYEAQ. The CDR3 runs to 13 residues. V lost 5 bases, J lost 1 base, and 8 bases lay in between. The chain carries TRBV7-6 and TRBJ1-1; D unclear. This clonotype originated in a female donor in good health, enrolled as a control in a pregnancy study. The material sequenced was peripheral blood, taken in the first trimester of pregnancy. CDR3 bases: TGTGCCAGCAGCGCAGATTCGAACACTGAAGCTTTCTTT. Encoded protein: CASSADSNTEAFF.